This T cell receptor beta chain was captured in a study of beta chain features in type 1 diabetes. The study's findings and limits: In type 1 diabetes patients, VDJ junctions had fewer insertions; deletions at these junctions were more frequent. Shorter templates might be favored by PCR, and equally so in patients and in controls. Researchers reported that naive, central memory and Treg TCRB repertoires appeared more similar in patients than in healthy donors.

The authors reverse transcribed all of the isolated RNA, so sequencing captured expressed TCRB transcripts. Assay: immunoSEQ multiplex PCR; the TCRdb copy retains only in-frame clones and omits some. This sample has about 410,000 clones; more than 11% occur once, and the top ten carry 0.03% to 0.04%. Cell sorting via CD45RO/CCR7/CD25/CD127/CD95/CD27 was performed to obtain CD4+ naive, central memory, regulatory and stem cell-like memory cells. Worth noting for this clone: The antigen is unknown.

This receptor was obtained from a young man in good health. Sequenced sample: naive CD4+ T cells from blood.

This chain's CDR3 is CASSFFGLAGRPERAQYF. CDR3 nucleotide sequence: TGTGCCAGCAGCTTCTTCGGACTAGCGGGACGACCTGAGCGGGCCCAGTACTTC. The chain links TRBV5-4 to TRBJ2-5; TRBD2 matches 12 bases. Germline values: CDR1 SGHNT, CDR2 YYREEE (reference sequence). Unmatched junction bases numbered 17, after V lost 2 bases and J lost 9 bases. CDR3 length: 18 residues.